A selection of T cell receptor beta chains follows, all from one sample in a study of OX40 agonist ivuxolimab in advanced cancers. TCRdb's copy holds only in-frame clones and misses some; the assay was immunoSEQ multiplex PCR. The sample carries 77,000 or so clones, about 92% recorded once. The sequencing used CD4+ or CD8+ T cells sorted from blood, collected in a trial of the OX40 agonist ivuxolimab. The receptors here all came from an adult with an advanced solid tumor such as melanoma, head and neck, liver or kidney cancer. Each CDR3 is given with its conserved first and last residue. A D gene is named only where the DNA matches it firmly. Clone size is given for some rows only: seen once, a few or many times, or a class if the clone is expanded.

j_gene: TRBJ2-3
d_gene: NA
abundance: NA
len: 12
v_gene: TRBV19
CDR3aa: CASSPPGDTQYF
CDR3nt: TGTGCCAGTAGTCCCCCGGGAGATACGCAGTATTTT

j_gene: TRBJ2-6
d_gene: NA
abundance: NA
len: 14
v_gene: TRBV27
CDR3aa: CASGRDSGANVLTF
CDR3nt: TGTGCCAGCGGACGGGACTCTGGGGCCAACGTCCTGACTTTC

j_gene: TRBJ1-4
d_gene: NA
abundance: NA
len: 13
v_gene: TRBV11-2
CDR3aa: CASSWVLSEKLFF
CDR3nt: TGTGCCAGCAGCTGGGTTCTAAGCGAAAAACTGTTTTTT

j_gene: TRBJ2-5
d_gene: NA
abundance: NA
len: 15
v_gene: TRBV4-3
CDR3aa: CASSQDGAAQETQYF
CDR3nt: TGCGCCAGCAGTCAAGATGGGGCAGCACAAGAGACCCAGTACTTC

j_gene: TRBJ1-5
d_gene: NA
abundance: NA
len: 14
v_gene: TRBV15
CDR3aa: CATSRDSGFQPQHF
CDR3nt: TGTGCCACCAGCAGAGATTCAGGGTTTCAGCCCCAGCATTTT

j_gene: TRBJ1-3
d_gene: NA
abundance: NA
len: 13
v_gene: TRBV7-3
CDR3aa: CASSLSRGNTIYF
CDR3nt: TGTGCCAGCAGCTTAAGTCGTGGAAACACCATATATTTT

j_gene: TRBJ1-2
d_gene: NA
abundance: NA
len: 14
v_gene: TRBV28
CDR3aa: CASGTGQAQYGYTF
CDR3nt: TGTGCCAGCGGAACAGGACAAGCTCAATATGGCTACACCTTC

j_gene: TRBJ1-1
d_gene: NA
abundance: NA
len: 12
v_gene: TRBV6-1
CDR3aa: CASSVVLEKAFF
CDR3nt: TGTGCCAGCAGTGTTGTCTTAGAAAAAGCTTTCTTT

j_gene: TRBJ2-1
d_gene: TRBD1
abundance: NA
len: 16
v_gene: TRBV19
CDR3aa: CASRGEGTGVPNEQFF
CDR3nt: TGTGCCAGTAGGGGGGAAGGGACAGGGGTCCCCAATGAGCAGTTCTTC

j_gene: TRBJ2-2
d_gene: TRBD2
abundance: NA
len: 14
v_gene: TRBV29-1
CDR3aa: CSGSLGTSAGELFF
CDR3nt: TGCAGCGGATCCCTGGGGACTAGCGCCGGGGAGCTGTTTTTT

j_gene: TRBJ1-2
d_gene: NA
abundance: once
len: 16
v_gene: TRBV19
CDR3aa: CASSTPGGLANYGYTF
CDR3nt: TGTGCCAGTAGTACCCCCGGGGGGCTAGCTAACTATGGCTACACCTTC

j_gene: TRBJ2-7
d_gene: TRBD1
abundance: NA
len: 16
v_gene: TRBV28
CDR3aa: CASSSGQVFSSYEQYF
CDR3nt: TGTGCCAGCAGTTCGGGACAGGTTTTTAGCTCCTACGAGCAGTACTTC

j_gene: TRBJ2-5
d_gene: NA
abundance: NA
len: 14
v_gene: TRBV5-1
CDR3aa: CASSNGVGQETQYF
CDR3nt: TGCGCCAGCAGCAACGGGGTGGGGCAAGAGACCCAGTACTTC

j_gene: TRBJ2-7
d_gene: NA
abundance: NA
len: 15
v_gene: TRBV5-5
CDR3aa: CASSLEGGPAYEQYF
CDR3nt: TGTGCCAGCAGCTTGGAAGGGGGACCTGCCTACGAGCAGTACTTC

j_gene: TRBJ1-5
d_gene: NA
abundance: NA
len: 14
v_gene: TRBV9
CDR3aa: CASSVGQAHQPQHF
CDR3nt: TGTGCCAGCAGCGTAGGGCAGGCTCATCAGCCCCAGCATTTT

j_gene: TRBJ2-4
d_gene: TRBD2
abundance: NA
len: 14
v_gene: TRBV11-2
CDR3aa: CASSLDPAGGIQYF
CDR3nt: TGTGCCAGCAGCTTAGATCCGGCGGGGGGCATTCAGTACTTC

j_gene: TRBJ2-2
d_gene: NA
abundance: NA
len: 14
v_gene: TRBV11-3
CDR3aa: CASSLVAGVGELFF
CDR3nt: TGTGCCAGCAGCTTAGTTGCAGGGGTCGGGGAGCTGTTTTTT

j_gene: TRBJ2-4
d_gene: TRBD2
abundance: NA
len: 15
v_gene: TRBV5-6
CDR3aa: CASSIAGGPINIQYF
CDR3nt: TGTGCCAGCAGCATAGCGGGAGGGCCGATAAACATTCAGTACTTC

j_gene: TRBJ2-2
d_gene: NA
abundance: NA
len: 15
v_gene: TRBV7-9
CDR3aa: CASSLGQEDTGELFF
CDR3nt: TGTGCCAGCAGCTTAGGGCAGGAGGACACCGGGGAGCTGTTTTTT

j_gene: TRBJ2-1
d_gene: TRBD2
abundance: NA
len: 16
v_gene: TRBV7-8
CDR3aa: CASSLELAGGQNEQFF
CDR3nt: TGTGCCAGCAGCTTGGAACTAGCGGGGGGCCAGAATGAGCAGTTCTTC

j_gene: TRBJ1-1
d_gene: NA
abundance: NA
len: 16
v_gene: TRBV28
CDR3aa: CASRGTPTTMNTEAFF
CDR3nt: TGTGCCAGCCGAGGGACGCCTACCACCATGAACACTGAAGCTTTCTTT

j_gene: TRBJ1-5
d_gene: NA
abundance: NA
len: 15
v_gene: TRBV27
CDR3aa: CASSLMSGFNQPQHF
CDR3nt: TGTGCCAGCAGTTTAATGTCGGGATTTAATCAGCCCCAGCATTTT

j_gene: TRBJ2-2
d_gene: NA
abundance: once
len: 15
v_gene: TRBV9
CDR3aa: CASSVGAGRTGELFF
CDR3nt: TGTGCCAGCAGCGTAGGGGCAGGGCGGACCGGGGAGCTGTTTTTT

j_gene: TRBJ2-3
d_gene: TRBD2
abundance: once
len: 15
v_gene: TRBV10-3
CDR3aa: CAISLAGENTDTQYF
CDR3nt: TGTGCCATCAGTTTAGCGGGAGAGAACACAGATACGCAGTATTTT

j_gene: TRBJ1-5
d_gene: NA
abundance: few
len: 19
v_gene: TRBV28
CDR3aa: CASSPPWYWDSGGGQPQHF
CDR3nt: TGTGCCAGCAGTCCACCGTGGTATTGGGACTCGGGGGGGGGTCAGCCCCAGCATTTT

j_gene: TRBJ2-2
d_gene: NA
abundance: NA
len: 14
v_gene: TRBV11-3
CDR3aa: CASQAIGDTGELFF
CDR3nt: TGTGCCAGCCAAGCTATAGGGGACACCGGGGAGCTGTTTTTT

j_gene: TRBJ2-5
d_gene: TRBD2
abundance: NA
len: 18
v_gene: TRBV4-1
CDR3aa: CASSQGGRGGVQKETQYF
CDR3nt: TGCGCCAGCAGCCAAGGGGGGCGCGGGGGGGTACAAAAAGAGACCCAGTACTTC

j_gene: TRBJ2-1
d_gene: NA
abundance: NA
len: 14
v_gene: TRBV18
CDR3aa: CASSPSGVVNEQFF
CDR3nt: TGTGCCAGCTCACCATCCGGGGTGGTCAATGAGCAGTTCTTC

j_gene: TRBJ2-3
d_gene: TRBD2
abundance: NA
len: 16
v_gene: TRBV7-2
CDR3aa: CASSLGRSGPRDTQYF
CDR3nt: TGTGCCAGCAGCTTAGGCCGTAGCGGGCCCCGGGATACGCAGTATTTT

j_gene: TRBJ1-1
d_gene: NA
abundance: NA
len: 13
v_gene: TRBV10-2
CDR3aa: CASSLAGTTEAFF
CDR3nt: TGCGCCAGCTCGCTTGCTGGGACCACTGAAGCTTTCTTT

j_gene: TRBJ2-4
d_gene: TRBD2
abundance: once
len: 15
v_gene: TRBV7-9
CDR3aa: CASSLGGGAENIQYF
CDR3nt: TGTGCCAGCAGCTTAGGCGGGGGGGCCGAAAACATTCAGTACTTC

j_gene: TRBJ1-1
d_gene: NA
abundance: NA
len: 14
v_gene: TRBV19
CDR3aa: CASSINGENTEAFF
CDR3nt: TGTGCCAGTAGTATTAATGGCGAGAACACTGAAGCTTTCTTT

j_gene: TRBJ2-3
d_gene: NA
abundance: NA
len: 14
v_gene: TRBV27
CDR3aa: CASCLGGPGDTQYF
CDR3nt: TGTGCCAGCTGTCTCGGGGGGCCAGGAGATACGCAGTATTTT

j_gene: TRBJ2-4
d_gene: NA
abundance: NA
len: 11
v_gene: TRBV28
CDR3aa: CASSLNNIQYF
CDR3nt: TGTGCCAGCAGCCTCAATAACATTCAGTACTTC

j_gene: TRBJ2-3
d_gene: NA
abundance: NA
len: 13
v_gene: TRBV5-6
CDR3aa: CASSYGGTDTQYF
CDR3nt: TGTGCCAGCAGCTACGGGGGCACAGATACGCAGTATTTT

j_gene: TRBJ2-7
d_gene: TRBD2
abundance: NA
len: 18
v_gene: TRBV7-2
CDR3aa: CASSLGLISGGELNEQYF
CDR3nt: TGTGCCAGCAGCTTAGGTTTGATTAGCGGGGGGGAGCTAAACGAGCAGTACTTC

j_gene: TRBJ1-1
d_gene: NA
abundance: NA
len: 12
v_gene: TRBV7-2
CDR3aa: CASSYRNTEAFF
CDR3nt: TGTGCCAGCAGCTACAGGAACACTGAAGCTTTCTTT

j_gene: TRBJ2-5
d_gene: TRBD1
abundance: NA
len: 14
v_gene: TRBV28
CDR3aa: CASSKGQSGETQYF
CDR3nt: TGTGCCAGCAGTAAGGGACAGTCCGGGGAGACCCAGTACTTC

j_gene: TRBJ1-5
d_gene: TRBD1
abundance: few
len: 16
v_gene: TRBV2
CDR3aa: CASRSRGTGGNQPQHF
CDR3nt: TGTGCCAGCAGGAGCCGAGGGACAGGGGGTAATCAGCCCCAGCATTTT

j_gene: TRBJ2-5
d_gene: NA
abundance: few
len: 14
v_gene: TRBV7-2
CDR3aa: CASSLASSQETQYF
CDR3nt: TGTGCCAGCAGCTTAGCAAGCAGCCAAGAGACCCAGTACTTC

j_gene: TRBJ1-1
d_gene: NA
abundance: NA
len: 13
v_gene: TRBV10-3
CDR3aa: CAITRTANTEAFF
CDR3nt: TGTGCCATCACCCGGACAGCCAACACTGAAGCTTTCTTT

j_gene: TRBJ1-2
d_gene: NA
abundance: NA
len: 13
v_gene: TRBV6-1
CDR3aa: CASSVLGDYGYTF
CDR3nt: TGTGCCAGCAGTGTTTTAGGGGACTATGGCTACACCTTC

j_gene: TRBJ1-1
d_gene: NA
abundance: NA
len: 13
v_gene: TRBV28
CDR3aa: CASSPTPNTEAFF
CDR3nt: TGTGCCAGCAGTCCGACCCCGAACACTGAAGCTTTCTTT

j_gene: TRBJ2-1
d_gene: NA
abundance: NA
len: 11
v_gene: TRBV28
CDR3aa: CASTSANEQFF
CDR3nt: TGTGCCAGCACCTCAGCCAATGAGCAGTTCTTC

j_gene: TRBJ1-6
d_gene: NA
abundance: NA
len: 15
v_gene: TRBV2
CDR3aa: CASMQESSYNSPLHF
CDR3nt: TGTGCCAGCATGCAGGAGAGCTCCTATAATTCACCCCTCCACTTT

j_gene: TRBJ2-5
d_gene: TRBD2
abundance: NA
len: 19
v_gene: TRBV7-2
CDR3aa: CASSLGPGGAGARQETQYF
CDR3nt: TGTGCCAGCAGCTTGGGGCCCGGGGGGGCGGGGGCCCGCCAAGAGACCCAGTACTTC

j_gene: TRBJ2-5
d_gene: TRBD2
abundance: NA
len: 17
v_gene: TRBV2
CDR3aa: CAIIAWREGLDQETQYF
CDR3nt: TGTGCCATCATCGCTTGGCGGGAGGGCCTGGACCAAGAGACCCAGTACTTC

j_gene: TRBJ2-7
d_gene: NA
abundance: once
len: 15
v_gene: TRBV6-6
CDR3aa: CASNPGRGTAYEQYF
CDR3nt: TGTGCCAGCAACCCGGGTCGGGGGACCGCCTACGAGCAGTACTTC

j_gene: TRBJ2-1
d_gene: TRBD2
abundance: NA
len: 15
v_gene: TRBV7-9
CDR3aa: CASSPGLAGLNEQFF
CDR3nt: TGTGCCAGCAGCCCGGGACTAGCGGGATTGAATGAGCAGTTCTTC

j_gene: TRBJ1-2
d_gene: NA
abundance: NA
len: 12
v_gene: TRBV7-2
CDR3aa: CASSEGHYGYTF
CDR3nt: TGTGCCAGCAGCGAGGGGCACTATGGCTACACCTTC

j_gene: TRBJ2-3
d_gene: NA
abundance: NA
len: 14
v_gene: TRBV7-8
CDR3aa: CASSFGEVGGTQYF
CDR3nt: TGTGCCAGCAGCTTCGGGGAGGTAGGGGGAACGCAGTATTTT

j_gene: TRBJ2-1
d_gene: TRBD2
abundance: NA
len: 14
v_gene: TRBV14
CDR3aa: CASSPGLAWNEQFF
CDR3nt: TGTGCCAGCAGCCCAGGACTAGCGTGGAATGAGCAGTTCTTC

j_gene: TRBJ2-3
d_gene: TRBD2
abundance: NA
len: 17
v_gene: TRBV7-2
CDR3aa: CASSLGAQREWADTQYF
CDR3nt: TGTGCCAGCAGCTTAGGGGCTCAGCGGGAGTGGGCAGATACGCAGTATTTT

j_gene: TRBJ2-7
d_gene: NA
abundance: NA
len: 14
v_gene: TRBV11-2
CDR3aa: CASSRWGSSYEQYF
CDR3nt: TGTGCCAGCTCGCGTTGGGGGTCTTCCTACGAGCAGTACTTC

j_gene: TRBJ2-2
d_gene: NA
abundance: NA
len: 16
v_gene: TRBV10-3
CDR3aa: CAISDPGQKNTGELFF
CDR3nt: TGTGCCATCAGTGATCCCGGACAGAAGAACACCGGGGAGCTGTTTTTT

j_gene: TRBJ1-2
d_gene: NA
abundance: NA
len: 12
v_gene: TRBV7-2
CDR3aa: CASSFARYGYTF
CDR3nt: TGTGCCAGCAGCTTCGCACGTTATGGCTACACCTTC

j_gene: TRBJ2-3
d_gene: TRBD1
abundance: once
len: 15
v_gene: TRBV7-9
CDR3aa: CASGATGAGTDTQYF
CDR3nt: TGTGCCAGCGGGGCAACAGGGGCGGGCACAGATACGCAGTATTTT

j_gene: TRBJ2-3
d_gene: TRBD2
abundance: NA
len: 18
v_gene: TRBV13
CDR3aa: CASSLVPLAGGQTDTQYF
CDR3nt: TGTGCCAGCAGCTTAGTCCCCCTAGCGGGGGGGCAGACAGATACGCAGTATTTT

j_gene: TRBJ1-4
d_gene: TRBD1
abundance: NA
len: 17
v_gene: TRBV4-1
CDR3aa: CASSQDIPGQFNEKLFF
CDR3nt: TGCGCCAGCAGCCAGGATATCCCGGGACAGTTTAATGAAAAACTGTTTTTT

j_gene: TRBJ1-1
d_gene: NA
abundance: NA
len: 12
v_gene: TRBV7-8
CDR3aa: CASSSAQGWAFF
CDR3nt: TGTGCCAGCAGCTCGGCGCAGGGGTGGGCTTTCTTT